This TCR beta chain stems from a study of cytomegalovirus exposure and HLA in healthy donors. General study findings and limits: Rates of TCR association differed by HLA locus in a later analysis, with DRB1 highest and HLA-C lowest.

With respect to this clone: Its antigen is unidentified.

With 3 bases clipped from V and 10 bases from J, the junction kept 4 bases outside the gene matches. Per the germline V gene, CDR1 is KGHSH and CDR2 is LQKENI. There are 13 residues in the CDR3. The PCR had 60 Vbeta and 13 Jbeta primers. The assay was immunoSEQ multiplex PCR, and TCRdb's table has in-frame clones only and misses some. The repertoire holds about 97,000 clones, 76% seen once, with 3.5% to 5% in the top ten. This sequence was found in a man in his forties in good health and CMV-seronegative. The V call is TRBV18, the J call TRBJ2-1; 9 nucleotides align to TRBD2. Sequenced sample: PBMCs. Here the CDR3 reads CASSPTSGGEQFF. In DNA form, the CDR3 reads TGTGCCAGCTCACCGACTAGCGGAGGGGAGCAGTTCTTC.